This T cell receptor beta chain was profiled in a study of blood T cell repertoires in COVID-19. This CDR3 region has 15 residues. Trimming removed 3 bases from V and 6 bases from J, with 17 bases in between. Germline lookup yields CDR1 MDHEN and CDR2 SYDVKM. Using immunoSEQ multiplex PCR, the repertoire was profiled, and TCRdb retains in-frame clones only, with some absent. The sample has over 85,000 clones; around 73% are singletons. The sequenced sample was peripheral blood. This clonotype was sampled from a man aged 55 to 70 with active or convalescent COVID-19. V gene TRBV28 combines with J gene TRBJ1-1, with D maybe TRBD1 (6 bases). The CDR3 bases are TGTGCCAGCAGTTTCTTGGGGGGGCGGCCCGCTGAAGCTTTCTTT. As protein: CASSFLGGRPAEAFF.